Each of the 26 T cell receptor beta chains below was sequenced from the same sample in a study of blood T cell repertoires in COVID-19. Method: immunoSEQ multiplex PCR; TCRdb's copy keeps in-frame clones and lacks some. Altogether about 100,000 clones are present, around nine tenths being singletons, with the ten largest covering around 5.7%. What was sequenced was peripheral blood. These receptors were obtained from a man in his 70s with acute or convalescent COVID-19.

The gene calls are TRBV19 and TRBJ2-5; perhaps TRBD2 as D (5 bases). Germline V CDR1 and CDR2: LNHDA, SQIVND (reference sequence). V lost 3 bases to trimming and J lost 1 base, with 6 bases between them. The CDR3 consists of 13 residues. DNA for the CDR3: TGTGCCAGTAGTATGACTACCCAAGAGACCCAGTACTTC. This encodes CASSMTTQETQYF.

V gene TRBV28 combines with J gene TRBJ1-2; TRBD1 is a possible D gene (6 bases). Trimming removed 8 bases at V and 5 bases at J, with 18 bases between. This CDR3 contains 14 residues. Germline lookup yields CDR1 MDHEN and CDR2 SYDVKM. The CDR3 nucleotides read TGTGCCAGCGGAATAGTTGAGGGGGAATATGGCTACACCTTC. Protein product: CASGIVEGEYGYTF.

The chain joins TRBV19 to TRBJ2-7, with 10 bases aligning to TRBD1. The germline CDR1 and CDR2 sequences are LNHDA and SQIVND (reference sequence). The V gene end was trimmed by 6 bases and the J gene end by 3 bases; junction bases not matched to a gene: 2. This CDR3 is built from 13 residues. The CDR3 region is CASRRTGGYEQYF. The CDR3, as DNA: TGTGCCAGTAGAAGGACAGGGGGCTACGAGCAGTACTTC. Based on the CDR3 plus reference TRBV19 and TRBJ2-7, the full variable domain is DGGITQSPKYLFRKEGQNVTLSCEQNLNHDAMYWYRQDPGQGLRLIYYSQIVNDFQKGDIAEGYSVSREKKESFPLTVTSAQKNPTAFYLCASRRTGGYEQYFGPGTRLTVT.

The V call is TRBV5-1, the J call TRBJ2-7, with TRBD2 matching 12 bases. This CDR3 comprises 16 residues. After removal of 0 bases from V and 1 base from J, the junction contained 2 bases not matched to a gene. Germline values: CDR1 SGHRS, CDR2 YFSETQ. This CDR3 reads CASSLGLAGGSYEQYF. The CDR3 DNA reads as TGCGCCAGCAGCTTGGGGCTAGCGGGAGGGTCCTACGAGCAGTACTTC. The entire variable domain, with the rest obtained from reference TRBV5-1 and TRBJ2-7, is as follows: KAGVTQTPRYLIKTRGQQVTLSCSPISGHRSVSWYQQTPGQGLQFLFEYFSETQRNKGNFPGRFSGRQFSNSRSEMNVSTLELGDSALYLCASSLGLAGGSYEQYFGPGTRLTVT.

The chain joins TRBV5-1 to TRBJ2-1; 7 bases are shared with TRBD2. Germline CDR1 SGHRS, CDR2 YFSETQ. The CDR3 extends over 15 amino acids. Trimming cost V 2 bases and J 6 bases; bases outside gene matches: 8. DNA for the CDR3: TGCGCCAGCAGCTTTTCCCCCGCTAGCGGCAATGAGCAGTTCTTC. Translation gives CASSFSPASGNEQFF.

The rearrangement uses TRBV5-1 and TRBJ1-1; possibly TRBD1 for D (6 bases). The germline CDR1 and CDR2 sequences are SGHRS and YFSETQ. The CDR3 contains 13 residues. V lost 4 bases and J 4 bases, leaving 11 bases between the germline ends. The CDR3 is CASSPQTGTEAFF. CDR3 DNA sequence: TGCGCCAGCAGCCCCCAGACAGGCACTGAAGCTTTCTTT.

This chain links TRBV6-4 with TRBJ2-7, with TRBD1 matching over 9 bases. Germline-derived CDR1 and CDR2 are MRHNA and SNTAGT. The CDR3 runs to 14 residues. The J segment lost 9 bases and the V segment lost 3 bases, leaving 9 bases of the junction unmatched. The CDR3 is CASSDEQGAIVQYF. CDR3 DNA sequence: TGTGCCAGCAGTGATGAACAGGGGGCAATCGTGCAGTACTTC.

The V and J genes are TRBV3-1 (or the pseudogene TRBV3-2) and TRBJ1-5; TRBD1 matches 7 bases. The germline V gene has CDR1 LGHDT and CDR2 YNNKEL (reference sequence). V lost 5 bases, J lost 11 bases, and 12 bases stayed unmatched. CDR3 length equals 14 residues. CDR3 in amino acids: CASSSEGQPRAQHF. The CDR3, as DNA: TGTGCCAGCAGCTCGGAGGGACAGCCTCGGGCCCAGCATTTT.

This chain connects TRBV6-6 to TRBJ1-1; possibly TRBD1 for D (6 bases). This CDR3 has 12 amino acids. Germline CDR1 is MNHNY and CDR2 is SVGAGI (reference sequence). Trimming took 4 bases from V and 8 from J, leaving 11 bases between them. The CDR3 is CASSSRGTEAFF. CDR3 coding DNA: TGTGCCAGCAGTTCCAGGGGAACGGAAGCTTTCTTT.

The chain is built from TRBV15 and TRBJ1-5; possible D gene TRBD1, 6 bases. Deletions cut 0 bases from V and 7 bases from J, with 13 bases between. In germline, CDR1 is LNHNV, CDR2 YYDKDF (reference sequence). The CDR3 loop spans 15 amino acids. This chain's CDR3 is CATSRDPGDGQPQHF. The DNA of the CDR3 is TGTGCCACCAGCAGAGATCCAGGGGACGGCCAGCCCCAGCATTTT.

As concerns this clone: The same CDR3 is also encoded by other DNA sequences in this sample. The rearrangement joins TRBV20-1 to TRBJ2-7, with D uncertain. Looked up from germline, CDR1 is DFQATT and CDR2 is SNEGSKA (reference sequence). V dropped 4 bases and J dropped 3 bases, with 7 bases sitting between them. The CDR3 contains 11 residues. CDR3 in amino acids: CSAIGLYEQYF. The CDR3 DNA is TGCAGTGCTATTGGCCTCTACGAGCAGTACTTC.

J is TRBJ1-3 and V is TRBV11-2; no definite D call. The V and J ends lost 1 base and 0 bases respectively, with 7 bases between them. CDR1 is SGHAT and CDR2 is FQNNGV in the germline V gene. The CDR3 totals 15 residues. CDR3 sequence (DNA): TGTGCCAGCAGCTTAGCGGAGAGCTCTGGAAACACCATATATTTT. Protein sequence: CASSLAESSGNTIYF.

CDR3 region: CASSQEGWRGAYEQYF. CDR3 nucleotides: TGCGCCAGCAGCCAAGAGGGGTGGCGGGGGGCTTACGAGCAGTACTTC. This chain uses TRBV4-1 with TRBJ2-7, with 8 positions matching TRBD2. CDR1 and CDR2 (germline): MGHRA, YSYEKL. The V segment lost 0 bases and the J segment 4 bases; nucleotides outside the gene matches: 8. The CDR3 covers 16 residues.

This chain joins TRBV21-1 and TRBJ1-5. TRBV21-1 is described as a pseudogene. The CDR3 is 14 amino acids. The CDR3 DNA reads TGTGCCAGCAGCAAGTCCCAAGGAGATCAGCCCCAGCATTTT. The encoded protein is CASSKSQGDQPQHF.

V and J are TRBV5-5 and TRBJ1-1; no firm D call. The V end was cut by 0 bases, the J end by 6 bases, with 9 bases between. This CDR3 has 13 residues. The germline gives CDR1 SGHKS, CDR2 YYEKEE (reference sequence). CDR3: CASSLVFGAEAFF. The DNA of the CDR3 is TGTGCCAGCAGCTTGGTATTCGGGGCTGAAGCTTTCTTT.

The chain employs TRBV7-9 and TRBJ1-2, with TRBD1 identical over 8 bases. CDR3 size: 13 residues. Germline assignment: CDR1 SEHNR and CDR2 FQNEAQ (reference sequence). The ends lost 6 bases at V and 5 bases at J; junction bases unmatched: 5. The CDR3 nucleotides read TGTGCCAGCAGGGAGGGACAGGAGTATGGCTACACCTTC. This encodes CASREGQEYGYTF. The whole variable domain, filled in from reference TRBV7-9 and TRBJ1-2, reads DTGVSQNPRHKITKRGQNVTFRCDPISEHNRLYWYRQTLGQGPEFLTYFQNEAQLEKSRLLSDRFSAERPKGSFSTLEIQRTEQGDSAMYLCASREGQEYGYTFGSGTRLTVV.

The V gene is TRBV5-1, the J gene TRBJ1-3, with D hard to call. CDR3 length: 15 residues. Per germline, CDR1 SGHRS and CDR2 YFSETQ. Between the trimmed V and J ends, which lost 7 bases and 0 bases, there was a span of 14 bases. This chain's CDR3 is CASGPGSRSGNTIYF. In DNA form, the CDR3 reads TGCGCCAGCGGCCCCGGGTCGCGCTCTGGAAACACCATATATTTT. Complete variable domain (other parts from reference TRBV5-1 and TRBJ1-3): KAGVTQTPRYLIKTRGQQVTLSCSPISGHRSVSWYQQTPGQGLQFLFEYFSETQRNKGNFPGRFSGRQFSNSRSEMNVSTLELGDSALYLCASGPGSRSGNTIYFGEGSWLTVV.

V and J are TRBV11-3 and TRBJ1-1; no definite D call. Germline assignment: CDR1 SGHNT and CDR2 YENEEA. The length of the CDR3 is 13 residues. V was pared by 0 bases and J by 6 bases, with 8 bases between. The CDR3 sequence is CASSLEYEAEAFF. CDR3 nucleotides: TGTGCCAGCAGCTTAGAGTACGAGGCTGAAGCTTTCTTT.

CDR3 nucleotide sequence: TGTGCCACAGGGAGGGCCAAAAACATTCAGTACTTC. Protein product: CATGRAKNIQYF. This chain connects TRBV27 to TRBJ2-4, with D perhaps TRBD2 (6 bases). Germline CDR1 MNHEY, CDR2 SMNVEV (reference sequence). V was trimmed by 10 bases and J by 1 base, leaving 8 bases between them. This CDR3 has 12 residues.

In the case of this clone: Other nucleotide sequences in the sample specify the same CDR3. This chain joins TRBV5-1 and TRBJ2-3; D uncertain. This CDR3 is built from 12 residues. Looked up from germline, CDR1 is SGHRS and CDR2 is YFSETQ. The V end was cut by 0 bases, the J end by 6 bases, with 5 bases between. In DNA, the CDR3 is TGCGCCAGCAGCTTGGCTCTCGATACGCAGTATTTT. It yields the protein CASSLALDTQYF.

The DNA of the CDR3 is TGTGCCAGCAGTTACTCGAGGGGGTCTAACTATGGCTACACCTTC. Amino acid sequence: CASSYSRGSNYGYTF. This chain joins TRBV6-5 and TRBJ1-2; perhaps TRBD1 as D (6 bases). The CDR3 contains 15 residues. Trimming left V 0 bases short and J 0 bases short, with 8 bases between. CDR1 and CDR2 from the germline V gene are MNHEY and SVGAGI.

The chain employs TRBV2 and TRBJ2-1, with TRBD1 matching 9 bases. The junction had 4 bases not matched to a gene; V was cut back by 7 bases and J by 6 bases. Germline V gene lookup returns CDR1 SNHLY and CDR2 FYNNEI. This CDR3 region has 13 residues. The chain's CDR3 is CASIGTGSNEQFF. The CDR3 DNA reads TGTGCCAGCATAGGGACAGGGAGCAATGAGCAGTTCTTC.

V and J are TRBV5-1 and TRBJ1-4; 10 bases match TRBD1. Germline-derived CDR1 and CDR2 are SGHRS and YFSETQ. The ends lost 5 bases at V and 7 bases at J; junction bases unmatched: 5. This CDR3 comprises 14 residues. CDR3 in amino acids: CASRGGQGGEKLFF. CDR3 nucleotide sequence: TGCGCCAGCAGGGGTGGACAGGGGGGTGAAAAACTGTTTTTT.

This CDR3 is CASSPRQVNSPLHF. The CDR3 nucleotides read TGTGCCAGCAGTCCACGACAGGTTAATTCACCCCTCCACTTT. V and J are TRBV27 and TRBJ1-6, with a tentative D call TRBD1 (6 bases). Trimming left V 5 bases short and J 6 bases short, with 11 bases between. This CDR3 has 14 residues. Looked up from germline, CDR1 is MNHEY and CDR2 is SMNVEV (reference sequence).

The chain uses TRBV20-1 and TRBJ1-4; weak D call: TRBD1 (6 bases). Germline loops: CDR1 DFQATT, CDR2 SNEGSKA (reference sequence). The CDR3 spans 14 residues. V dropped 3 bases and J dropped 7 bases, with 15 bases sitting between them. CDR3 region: CSASSTGSSEKLFF. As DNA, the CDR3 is TGCAGTGCTAGTTCCACAGGGTCGAGTGAAAAACTGTTTTTT.

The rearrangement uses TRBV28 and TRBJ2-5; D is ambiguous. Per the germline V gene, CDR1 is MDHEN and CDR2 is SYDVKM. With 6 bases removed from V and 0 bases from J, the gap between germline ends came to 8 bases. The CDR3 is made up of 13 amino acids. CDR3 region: CASRQRYQETQYF. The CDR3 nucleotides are TGTGCCAGCAGGCAGCGATACCAAGAGACCCAGTACTTC.